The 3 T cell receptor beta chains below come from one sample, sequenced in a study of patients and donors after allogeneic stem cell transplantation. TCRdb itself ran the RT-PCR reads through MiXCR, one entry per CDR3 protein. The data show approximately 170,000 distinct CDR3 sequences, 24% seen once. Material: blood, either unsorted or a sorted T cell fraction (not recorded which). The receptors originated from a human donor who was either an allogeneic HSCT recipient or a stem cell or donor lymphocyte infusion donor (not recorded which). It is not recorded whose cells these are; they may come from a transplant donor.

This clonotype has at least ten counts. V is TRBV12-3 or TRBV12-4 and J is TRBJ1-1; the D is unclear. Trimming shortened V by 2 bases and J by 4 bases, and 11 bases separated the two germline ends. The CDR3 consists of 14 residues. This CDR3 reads CASSLQKQFTEAFF. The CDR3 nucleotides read TGTGCCAGCAGTTTACAGAAGCAGTTCACTGAAGCTTTCTTT.

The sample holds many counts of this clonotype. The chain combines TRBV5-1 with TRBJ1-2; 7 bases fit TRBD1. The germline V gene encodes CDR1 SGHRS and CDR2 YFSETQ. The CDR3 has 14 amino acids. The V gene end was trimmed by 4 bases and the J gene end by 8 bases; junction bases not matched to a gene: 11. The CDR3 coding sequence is TGCGCCAGCAGCCCCGTTTGGACAGGAGTGGGCTACACCTTC. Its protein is CASSPVWTGVGYTF.

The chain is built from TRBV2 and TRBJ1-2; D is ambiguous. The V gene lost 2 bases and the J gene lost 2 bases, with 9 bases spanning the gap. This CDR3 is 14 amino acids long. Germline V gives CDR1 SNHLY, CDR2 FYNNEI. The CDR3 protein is CASSEFVTNYGYTF. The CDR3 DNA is TGTGCCAGCAGTGAATTTGTAACCAACTATGGCTACACCTTC.